Following are 27 T cell receptor beta chains from one sample sequenced in a study of blood T cell repertoires in COVID-19. Clones were sequenced by immunoSEQ multiplex PCR, and TCRdb holds only the in-frame ones, with some missing. Of nearly 100,000 clones listed, around four fifths were seen once; the top ten hold around 9.3%. The specimen was peripheral blood. These receptors were obtained from a man between 65 and 79 years old with acute or convalescent COVID-19.

This chain joins TRBV7-9 and TRBJ2-1; 9 bases are shared with TRBD2. Germline-derived CDR1 and CDR2 are SEHNR and FQNEAQ (reference sequence). J lost 7 bases, V lost 1 base, and 14 bases had no gene match. The CDR3 loop spans 18 amino acids. The CDR3: CASSLDGLAGYGVNEQFF. The CDR3 coding sequence is TGTGCCAGCAGCTTAGACGGGCTAGCGGGATATGGAGTGAATGAGCAGTTCTTC.

This chain uses TRBV4-1 with TRBJ2-7, with D maybe TRBD2 (7 bases). The V end lost 3 bases, the J end lost 4 bases, and 13 bases lay between the germline ends. Germline V gives CDR1 MGHRA, CDR2 YSYEKL. CDR3 length: 14 amino acids. The CDR3 loop is CASSHQGRGYEQYF. CDR3 DNA: TGCGCCAGCAGCCATCAGGGGCGGGGGTACGAGCAGTACTTC.

This rearrangement joins TRBV6-5 to TRBJ2-7; D is possibly TRBD1 (5 bases). V was clipped by 1 base and J by 1 base, with 8 bases between them. CDR3 length: 14 residues. CDR1 MNHEY and CDR2 SVGAGI come from the germline V gene. The CDR3 DNA reads TGTGCCAGCAGTTACTATCCAGGGTCCTACGAGCAGTACTTC. It is translated as CASSYYPGSYEQYF.

This chain connects TRBV7-2 to TRBJ2-1; TRBD2 is a possible D gene (5 bases). The V end was cut by 5 bases, the J end by 9 bases, with 17 bases between. There are 14 residues in the CDR3. The germline V gene encodes CDR1 SGHTA and CDR2 FQGNSA. The CDR3 bases are TGTGCCAGCAGCACCCCGGCGCGGGTCGGTGAGCAGTTCTTC. It codes for CASSTPARVGEQFF.

The chain has TRBV19 and TRBJ2-1; TRBD2 aligns across 12 bases. The CDR3 loop spans 14 amino acids. Germline V CDR1 and CDR2: LNHDA, SQIVND (reference sequence). V lost 5 bases and J lost 5; bases outside the gene matches: 1. CDR3 protein: CASSWTSGDNEQFF. In DNA form, the CDR3 reads TGTGCCAGTAGTTGGACTAGCGGGGACAATGAGCAGTTCTTC.

This chain joins TRBV10-2 and TRBJ1-5; D possibly corresponds to TRBD1 (6 bases). CDR1 and CDR2 (germline): WSHSY, SAAADI. The V and J ends lost 7 bases and 6 bases respectively, with 16 bases between them. The CDR3 consists of 14 residues. The DNA for the CDR3 is TGCGCCAGCACCGATGACAGGAGGTTTCAGCCCCAGCATTTT. As protein: CASTDDRRFQPQHF.

J is TRBJ2-3 and V is TRBV13; 7 nucleotides line up with TRBD2. The CDR3 runs to 13 residues. The J segment lost 4 bases and the V segment lost 8 bases, leaving 6 bases of the junction unmatched. Germline V CDR1 and CDR2: PRHDT, FYEKMQ (reference sequence). The CDR3 sequence: CASGGVLSDTQYF. Written as DNA, the CDR3 is TGTGCCAGCGGGGGGGTATTGTCAGATACGCAGTATTTT.

The J gene is TRBJ2-7, the V gene TRBV30, with 7 bases that match TRBD1. CDR1 is GTSNPN, CDR2 SVGIG, per germline (reference sequence). The length of the CDR3 is 15 residues. Losses at the gene ends were 1 base for V and 5 bases for J; bases not matched to a gene: 11. CDR3 DNA: TGTGCCTGGAGTGATAAGAGACAGGGCGTTCACGAGCAGTACTTC. It codes for CAWSDKRQGVHEQYF.

In DNA form, the CDR3 reads TGTGCCAGCAGTGGTTTGACAGGGTTTTACTATGGCTACACCTTC. Encoded protein: CASSGLTGFYYGYTF. J is TRBJ1-2 and V is TRBV25-1, with 7 positions matching TRBD1. The CDR3 runs 15 residues. V shed 4 bases and J 3 bases; nucleotides not matched to a gene: 8. CDR1 MGHDK and CDR2 SYGVNS come from the germline V gene.

The chain employs TRBV7-2 and TRBJ2-2, with TRBD2 matching 7 bases. In germline, CDR1 is SGHTA, CDR2 FQGNSA. V lost 5 bases to trimming and J lost 0 bases; unmatched junction nucleotides: 9. The CDR3 length is 17 residues. The CDR3 loop reads CASSPRWGGANTGELFF. The CDR3 DNA reads as TGTGCCAGCAGCCCGCGTTGGGGGGGGGCGAACACCGGGGAGCTGTTTTTT.

The chain carries TRBV30 and TRBJ2-5; no firm D call. From germline, CDR1 is GTSNPN and CDR2 SVGIG (reference sequence). CDR3 length: 12 residues. V was trimmed by 7 bases and J by 5 bases, leaving 14 bases between them. The CDR3 DNA sequence: TGTGCCTCCTCAACCGGGTACGAGACCCAGTACTTC. Translating gives CASSTGYETQYF.

The chain carries TRBV10-1 and TRBJ1-1; 9 bases agree with TRBD1. The CDR3 has 15 amino acids. After removal of 3 bases from V and 1 base from J, the junction contained 3 bases not matched to a gene. CDR1 WNHNN and CDR2 SYGVQD come from the germline V gene (reference sequence). The CDR3 loop is CASSERTGENTEAFF. The CDR3 DNA reads as TGCGCCAGCAGTGAAAGGACAGGGGAGAACACTGAAGCTTTCTTT.

This chain uses TRBV19 with TRBJ2-1; 10 bases align to TRBD1. J was trimmed by 4 bases and V by 6 bases; bases with no gene match: 6. Germline CDR1 is LNHDA and CDR2 is SQIVND (reference sequence). The CDR3 length is 15 residues. This CDR3 is CASRTGTGAYNEQFF. For the CDR3, the DNA is TGTGCCAGTAGGACCGGGACAGGGGCGTACAATGAGCAGTTCTTC.

V usage is TRBV7-3 and J usage is TRBJ1-1; D is possibly TRBD1 (5 bases). Trimming shortened V by 0 bases and J by 4 bases, and 12 bases separated the two germline ends. The CDR3 length is 15 residues. The germline CDR1 and CDR2 sequences are SGHTA and FQGTGA. The CDR3 nucleotides are TGTGCCAGCAGCTTAACGAAGGAGGGGTCCACTGAAGCTTTCTTT. Residues: CASSLTKEGSTEAFF.

The DNA of the CDR3 is TGTGCCAGCAGCCGGACAGGGGGCGCCTACAATGAGCAGTTCTTC. Encoded protein: CASSRTGGAYNEQFF. The chain employs TRBV4-2 and TRBJ2-1; 11 bases match TRBD1. Germline V gene sequence: CDR1 LGHNA, CDR2 YNFKEQ. V shed 4 bases, J shed 2 bases, and the junction held 1 base outside the gene matches. The CDR3 extends over 15 amino acids.

The chain recombines TRBV11-2 with TRBJ2-2; D possibly corresponds to TRBD1 (6 bases). Trimming pared 1 base from V and 6 bases from J, leaving 9 bases between. Germline V CDR1 and CDR2: SGHAT, FQNNGV. CDR3 length: 14 residues. The CDR3 coding sequence is TGTGCCAGCAGCTTAGGAGGGGGAGCCGGGGAGCTGTTTTTT. This codes for CASSLGGGAGELFF. The variable domain in full, completed from reference TRBV11-2 and TRBJ2-2, reads EAGVAQSPRYKIIEKRQSVAFWCNPISGHATLYWYQQILGQGPKLLIQFQNNGVVDDSQLPKDRFSAERLKGVDSTLKIQPAKLEDSAVYLCASSLGGGAGELFFGEGSRLTVL.

This clone has more than one count but fewer than ten. The chain joins TRBV6-5 to TRBJ2-1, with TRBD2 as a possible D gene (6 bases). V dropped 7 bases and J dropped 9 bases, with 16 bases sitting between them. Germline-derived CDR1 and CDR2 are MNHEY and SVGAGI. This CDR3 is 13 amino acids long. In DNA, the CDR3 is TGTGCCAGCACACGGGGAGGCTACGGTGAGCAGTTCTTC. Its protein product is CASTRGGYGEQFF.

This clone showed up just once. The V call is TRBV12-3 or TRBV12-4, the J call TRBJ1-1, with 8 bases identical to TRBD1. This CDR3 region has 13 residues. Trimming at V came to 5 bases and at J to 5 bases, leaving 4 bases not matched to a gene. The CDR3 DNA reads TGTGCCAGCAGTCCCAGGGGGCGGACTGAAGCTTTCTTT. Translating it yields CASSPRGRTEAFF.

The chain is built from TRBV6-2 or TRBV6-3 and TRBJ2-3, with D perhaps TRBD1 (6 bases). The CDR3 is 17 amino acids. The V and J ends lost 0 bases and 0 bases respectively, with 13 bases between them. Per the germline V gene, CDR1 is MNHEY and CDR2 is SVGEGT. CDR3 nucleotide sequence: TGTGCCAGCAGTTACTCGGTGACAGGAGATAGCACAGATACGCAGTATTTT. Its translation: CASSYSVTGDSTDTQYF.

The chain recombines TRBV7-3 with TRBJ1-1, with TRBD1 matching 11 bases. The CDR3 length is 14 residues. Germline V gives CDR1 SGHTA, CDR2 FQGTGA. Losses at the gene ends were 8 bases for V and 4 bases for J; bases not matched to a gene: 6. The CDR3 loop reads CASSKGTGGTEAFF. DNA for the CDR3: TGTGCCAGCTCTAAGGGGACAGGGGGCACTGAAGCTTTCTTT.

The gene calls are TRBV7-2 and TRBJ1-4; 7 bases are shared with TRBD1. The J segment lost 8 bases and the V segment lost 2 bases, leaving 8 bases of the junction unmatched. Germline CDR1 reads SGHTA; CDR2 reads FQGNSA. CDR3 length: 15 amino acids. For the CDR3, the DNA is TGTGCCAGCAGCTTAAGTTGGACAGGTCGGGAAAAACTGTTTTTT. It is translated as CASSLSWTGREKLFF.

CDR3 nucleotide sequence: TGTGCCACCAGTGATTTGCAATCAGGAGGGGCAGGAAAGGAGACCCAGTACTTC. Translating gives CATSDLQSGGAGKETQYF. The chain recombines TRBV24-1 with TRBJ2-5, with a possible D match to TRBD2 (6 bases). V was shortened by 0 bases and J by 5 bases, with 21 bases between the two germline ends. This CDR3 is built from 18 residues. Per the germline V gene, CDR1 is KGHDR and CDR2 is SFDVKD.

The gene calls are TRBV7-2 and TRBJ2-3, with 8 bases lining up with TRBD2. The CDR3 has 16 amino acids. Germline V CDR1 and CDR2: SGHTA, FQGNSA. V lost 5 bases and J lost 2; bases outside the gene matches: 9. The CDR3 reads CASSPPGTRSTDTQYF. CDR3 nucleotide sequence: TGTGCCAGCAGCCCTCCCGGGACTAGATCCACAGATACGCAGTATTTT.

CDR3 bases: TGTGCCAGCAGCTTAGCGGGAGTCTGGGAGCAGTACTTC. This sequence encodes CASSLAGVWEQYF. This rearrangement joins TRBV11-2 to TRBJ2-7; the D gene is possibly TRBD2 (6 bases). The CDR3 length is 13 residues. The V gene's germline CDR1 is SGHAT and CDR2 FQNNGV. V gave up 1 base and J gave up 7 bases, with 11 bases separating them.

J is TRBJ2-3 and V is TRBV28; a weak D match, TRBD2 (6 bases). In germline, CDR1 is MDHEN, CDR2 SYDVKM. The CDR3 covers 15 residues. With 5 bases removed from V and 5 bases from J, the gap between germline ends came to 17 bases. CDR3 bases: TGTGCCAGCAGTCCCCCGACTAGGGGAGGAGATACGCAGTATTTT. As protein: CASSPPTRGGDTQYF.

This chain connects TRBV19 to TRBJ1-1, with D possibly being TRBD1 (6 bases). Germline-derived CDR1 and CDR2 are LNHDA and SQIVND (reference sequence). Deletions cut 3 bases from V and 5 bases from J, with 13 bases between. CDR3 length: 14 amino acids. DNA for the CDR3: TGTGCCAGTAGTATTCAACAGGGTCGAACTGAAGCTTTCTTT. Translating it yields CASSIQQGRTEAFF. Full variable domain (remainder filled in from reference TRBV19 and TRBJ1-1): DGGITQSPKYLFRKEGQNVTLSCEQNLNHDAMYWYRQDPGQGLRLIYYSQIVNDFQKGDIAEGYSVSREKKESFPLTVTSAQKNPTAFYLCASSIQQGRTEAFFGQGTRLTVV.

DNA of the CDR3: TGTGCCAGCAGCGTAGAAACAGGGGCCCCCTATGGCTACACCTTC. It is translated as CASSVETGAPYGYTF. This sequence joins TRBV9 and TRBJ1-2; the match to TRBD1 covers 7 bases. Germline loops: CDR1 SGDLS, CDR2 YYNGEE. V lost 0 bases to trimming and J lost 4 bases; unmatched junction nucleotides: 6. The CDR3 spans 15 residues.